This T cell receptor beta chain was recorded in a study of Ad26.COV2.S vaccination and SARS-CoV-2 variants. Study observations and caveats: Those who received the vaccine showed greater spike-specific TCR breadth than those given placebo.

Clones were sequenced by immunoSEQ multiplex PCR, and TCRdb holds only the in-frame ones, with some missing. The table lists about 350,000 clones, 75% to 90% of them singletons. Of note for this clone: The antigen is unknown.

The germline CDR1 and CDR2 sequences are MNHEY and SVGAGI. The CDR3 is 13 amino acids. Trimming stripped 4 bases from V and 0 bases from J, with 5 bases between. Treatment described: over 15 received Ad26.COV2.S at low or high dose, single or two shots; roughly 5 received placebo; per-sample allocation not given. Samples analyzed were those drawn on day 63 after the first vaccine or placebo injection. The vaccine antigen was prefusion-stabilized Wuhan SARS-CoV-2 spike. Sequenced material: peripheral blood, taken in a trial of Ad26.COV2.S vaccine versus placebo. This sequence was found in a person between 18 and 60 years old who received the Ad26.COV2.S COVID-19 vaccine or a placebo. The chain has TRBV6-5 and TRBJ2-3; D gene unclear. The CDR3 bases are TGTGCCAGCAGTTTGGGGAGCACAGATACGCAGTATTTT. Its protein product is CASSLGSTDTQYF.